What follows are 2 T cell receptor beta chains derived from one specimen sequenced in a study of T cells in Graves' hyperthyroidism and ophthalmopathy. Regions amplified from RNA transcripts were the TCR beta CDR3 regions. With the HTBI primer set, the TCR CDR3 went through a first round of RT-PCR. One entry per CDR3 protein, called by TCRdb with MiXCR from the multiplex PCR reads. Altogether 700,000 to 950,000 distinct CDR3 sequences are present, 30% to 40% being singletons, with the ten largest covering around 30%. Sequencing was done on a sample of blood. The receptors derive from a woman aged 40 to 50 with Graves' hyperthyroidism.

V gene TRBV7-9 combines with J gene TRBJ2-2; TRBD2 is a possible D gene (6 bases). This CDR3 region has 14 residues. Germline CDR1 is SEHNR and CDR2 is FQNEAQ (reference sequence). Deletions cut 5 bases from V and 7 bases from J, with 14 bases between. The CDR3 loop is CASSQRIGGGELFF. Here the CDR3 DNA reads TGTGCCAGCAGCCAACGGATCGGGGGCGGGGAGCTGTTTTTT.

In this sample, this clonotype turned up a few times. V gene TRBV20-1 combines with J gene TRBJ1-1; TRBD1 matches 11 bases. The CDR3 loop spans 13 amino acids. CDR1 and CDR2 from the germline V gene are DFQATT and SNEGSKA (reference sequence). V lost 5 bases to trimming and J lost 6 bases; unmatched junction nucleotides: 5. For the CDR3, the DNA is TGCAGTGCTGTCGGGACAGGGGGTCCTGAAGCTTTCTTT. Translation gives CSAVGTGGPEAFF.